This record looks at one T cell receptor beta chain sequence and its context. Germline V gene data show CDR1 as SGHNT and CDR2 as YYREEE (reference sequence). Trimming cost V 0 bases and J 6 bases, with 13 bases left between them. This CDR3 is 15 amino acids long. In the original analysis: How many nucleated cells were present was estimated from reference gene primer amplification. Repertoires were generated with immunoSEQ multiplex PCR, while TCRdb's copy carries only in-frame clones and drops some. That table furnishes V, J and clone size, whereas the DNA furnished D and trimming. The table has some 220,000 clones, less than 85% seen once. This entry comes from a study of blood T cell repertoires in COVID-19. Study-wide background: The study drew acute and convalescent COVID-19 samples from the United States, Italy and Spain. PBMCs, B-cell-depleted T cells, or T cells provided the cDNA or gDNA that made up the material.

The rearrangement joins TRBV5-4 to TRBJ2-1, with D maybe TRBD2 (7 bases). Sequenced input: peripheral blood. This TCR was sampled from a woman in her 70s with acute or convalescent COVID-19. The CDR3 DNA sequence: TGTGCCAGCAGCTTGGTGGGGGGGGCAGGCAATGAGCAGTTCTTC. Protein sequence: CASSLVGGAGNEQFF.